A selection of T cell receptor beta chains follows, all from one sample in a study of CD8 T cells in ankylosing spondylitis. TCRdb reanalysed the 5' RACE reads using MiXCR and keeps one entry per CDR3 protein. The data hold 150,000 to 200,000 distinct CDR3 sequences, with approximately 13% observed a single time. The sequenced sample consisted of blood, either unsorted or a sorted T cell fraction (not recorded which). Receptor source: a female donor with ankylosing spondylitis or in good health (not recorded which). Both conserved end residues are part of each CDR3. D genes are given only for firm matches. Size is omitted from some rows. Given values are once, few, many or a class for expanded clones.

d_call j_call v_call clone_size cdr3_aa cdr3_nt
- TRBJ2-3 TRBV4-3 - CASSQDLVEPDTQYF TGCGCCAGCAGCCAAGATCTTGTCGAACCAGATACGCAGTATTTT
- TRBJ2-7 TRBV29-1 many CSVYQRAGFAYEQYF TGCAGCGTTTACCAACGTGCAGGGTTTGCCTACGAGCAGTACTTC
TRBD2 TRBJ2-7 TRBV20-1 few CSARSGSGDAYEQYF TGCAGTGCTAGATCCGGTAGCGGGGACGCCTACGAGCAGTACTTC
TRBD2 TRBJ2-3 TRBV12-3/TRBV12-4 many CALGSSSGNTDTQYF TGTGCTCTAGGATCCTCTAGCGGGAACACAGATACGCAGTATTTT
- TRBJ2-7 TRBV20-1 few CSADGAESSYEQYF TGCAGTGCTGATGGAGCCGAAAGCTCCTACGAGCAGTACTTC
TRBD2 TRBJ2-3 TRBV5-5 many CASRVGLAGVDTQYF TGTGCCAGCAGGGTTGGACTAGCGGGAGTAGATACGCAGTATTTT
- TRBJ1-5 TRBV4-1 many CASRAYSASNQPQHF TGCGCCAGCAGGGCATACAGCGCTAGCAATCAGCCCCAGCATTTT
- TRBJ1-5 TRBV3-1 few CASSQSSGGNQPQHF TGTGCCAGCAGCCAAAGCTCTGGCGGCAATCAGCCCCAGCATTTT
- TRBJ2-1 TRBV21-1 - CASPLADNSSYNEQFF TGTGCCAGCCCACTGGCGGATAACAGCTCCTACAATGAGCAGTTCTTC
- TRBJ1-1 TRBV10-3 many CAISASGSTMNGVAFF TGTGCCATCAGTGCCTCCGGCAGCACAATGAACGGGGTAGCTTTCTTT
- TRBJ2-1 TRBV12-3/TRBV12-4 many CASTASYNEQFF TGTGCCAGCACGGCCTCCTACAATGAGCAGTTCTTC
TRBD1 TRBJ2-7 TRBV6-6 few CASSRDRDREQYF TGTGCCAGCAGCCGGGACAGGGATCGCGAGCAGTACTTC
- TRBJ2-4 TRBV15 many CATSGGTGSKNIQYF TGTGCCACCAGCGGGGGAACAGGGTCCAAAAACATTCAGTACTTC
- TRBJ1-1 TRBV10-3 many CAISTAGGKAFF TGTGCCATCAGTACAGCGGGGGGTAAAGCTTTCTTT
- TRBJ2-7 TRBV15 many CATSRDLSGGAYEQYF TGTGCCACCAGCAGAGATCTTAGCGGAGGGGCCTACGAGCAGTACTTC
TRBD1 TRBJ2-3 TRBV5-1 many CASSLASSGQGWADTQYF TGCGCCAGCAGCTTGGCCTCGTCAGGACAGGGTTGGGCGGATACGCAGTATTTT
- TRBJ2-4 TRBV11-2 few CASSLGGGAYIQYF TGTGCCAGCAGCTTAGGGGGGGGCGCTTACATTCAGTACTTC
TRBD2 TRBJ2-3 TRBV7-9 many CASSSGLATTSTDTQYF TGTGCCAGCAGCTCAGGACTAGCGACTACTAGCACAGATACGCAGTATTTT
TRBD2 TRBJ2-3 TRBV11-2 many CASSLGAGGSTDTQYF TGTGCCAGCAGCTTAGGAGCGGGAGGGTCTACAGATACGCAGTATTTT
- TRBJ2-5 TRBV3-1 - CASSQDPIRTQYF TGTGCCAGCAGCCAAGATCCTATCCGGACCCAGTACTTC
TRBD2 TRBJ2-3 TRBV7-3 few CASSYGLAGRGDTQYF TGTGCCAGCAGCTACGGACTAGCCGGGCGGGGTGATACGCAGTATTTT
- TRBJ2-1 TRBV5-1 - CASSLLLSTQISGEQFF TGCGCCAGCAGCTTATTGTTATCGACTCAGATCTCGGGTGAGCAGTTCTTC
- TRBJ1-1 TRBV7-9 many CASSLDPEAFF TGTGCCAGCAGCCTGGACCCTGAAGCTTTCTTT
- TRBJ2-1 TRBV5-1 many CASSSGLGGDEQFF TGCGCCAGCAGCTCAGGACTGGGAGGCGATGAGCAGTTCTTC
- TRBJ2-1 TRBV7-2 few CASSGLANSYNEQFF TGTGCCAGCAGCGGGCTAGCTAACTCCTACAATGAGCAGTTCTTC
- TRBJ2-7 TRBV5-1 many CASSLAGTETYEQYF TGCGCCAGCAGCTTGGCGGGGACGGAAACCTACGAGCAGTACTTC
TRBD2 TRBJ2-7 TRBV11-3 many CASSPGGSSTYEQYF TGTGCCAGCAGCCCGGGAGGGTCCTCTACGTACGAGCAGTACTTC
- TRBJ2-1 TRBV10-3 many CATLNLGQRTRGGLDEQFF TGTGCCACCCTTAATTTAGGACAGAGGACCCGAGGCGGTTTAGATGAGCAGTTCTTC
- TRBJ1-4 TRBV5-1 many CASSLDGVNEKLFF TGCGCCAGCAGCTTGGACGGGGTAAATGAAAAACTGTTTTTT
TRBD1 TRBJ1-2 TRBV7-2 many CASSGEWTGRYGYTF TGTGCCAGCAGCGGAGAGTGGACAGGGCGATATGGCTACACCTTC
TRBD2 TRBJ2-1 TRBV5-1 many CASSPLADNEQFF TGCGCCAGCTCCCCTCTAGCGGACAATGAGCAGTTCTTC
- TRBJ2-1 TRBV29-1 - CSLGGRGTGNEQFF TGCAGCCTTGGGGGGAGGGGAACAGGGAATGAGCAGTTCTTC
- TRBJ2-3 TRBV5-1 many CASSLAGRMREDTQYF TGCGCCAGCAGCTTGGCCGGCAGGATGCGAGAAGATACGCAGTATTTT
TRBD2 TRBJ2-7 TRBV6-2/TRBV6-3 few CASSSAGAGTYEQYF TGTGCCAGCAGTTCTGCGGGAGCGGGGACCTACGAGCAGTACTTC
- TRBJ1-2 TRBV10-3 many CATGGGPPNYGYTF TGTGCCACTGGAGGGGGACCGCCAAACTATGGCTACACCTTC
- TRBJ2-2 TRBV4-3 few CASSQSPSNTGELFF TGCGCCAGCAGCCAGTCACCATCGAACACCGGGGAGCTGTTTTTT
TRBD1 TRBJ2-7 TRBV7-2 - CASKLPGQVFYEQYF TGTGCCAGCAAACTTCCGGGACAGGTCTTCTACGAGCAGTACTTC
- TRBJ1-2 TRBV28 many CAVSQPYSGYTF TGTGCCGTCTCCCAGCCCTACAGTGGCTACACCTTC
- TRBJ2-5 TRBV12-3/TRBV12-4 many CASTQGYQETQYF TGTGCCAGCACCCAAGGGTATCAAGAGACCCAGTACTTC
- TRBJ1-4 TRBV20-1 - CSARESPGGEKLFF TGCAGTGCTAGAGAGAGCCCTGGTGGGGAAAAACTGTTTTTT
- TRBJ2-1 TRBV20-1 - CSADPTGHNEQFF TGCAGTGCTGATCCAACAGGACACAATGAGCAGTTCTTC
- TRBJ1-5 TRBV15 few CATSIGDQPQHF TGTGCCACCAGTATCGGCGATCAGCCCCAGCATTTT
- TRBJ2-1 TRBV21-1 many CASSSFAASGRASNEQFF TGTGCCAGCAGCTCCTTTGCGGCTAGCGGGAGGGCCTCAAATGAGCAGTTCTTC
TRBD2 TRBJ2-2 TRBV15 - CATSSGLAGGPGTGELFF TGTGCCACCAGCAGTGGACTAGCGGGAGGGCCCGGCACCGGGGAGCTGTTTTTT
TRBD2 TRBJ2-3 TRBV5-1 - CASSGRTGPLAGGLPYGAQYF TGCGCCAGCAGCGGGAGGACAGGTCCGCTAGCGGGAGGGCTCCCGTACGGAGCGCAGTATTTT
- TRBJ1-6 TRBV10-3 many CAISERDAANSPLHF TGTGCCATCAGTGAGAGGGACGCGGCAAATTCACCCCTCCACTTT
- TRBJ2-1 TRBV7-9 many CASSLVSGYLGEQFF TGTGCCAGCAGCTTAGTATCGGGCTACCTAGGGGAGCAGTTCTTC
- TRBJ1-5 TRBV5-1 - CASSLSQPGMNKPQHF TGCGCCAGCAGCTTGTCCCAACCGGGTATGAACAAGCCCCAGCATTTT
- TRBJ1-3 TRBV4-2 many CASSQGLRDSSGNTIYF TGTGCCAGCAGCCAAGGACTTCGGGATAGCTCTGGAAACACCATATATTTT
- TRBJ2-7 TRBV20-1 few CSARSQATGPSYEQYF TGCAGTGCTAGATCCCAGGCGACGGGTCCTTCCTACGAGCAGTACTTC
TRBD2 TRBJ2-1 TRBV5-1 many CASSLAAGGPSEQFF TGCGCCAGCAGCTTGGCGGCGGGAGGGCCAAGTGAGCAGTTCTTC
- TRBJ2-7 TRBV28 - CASSLRGYTYEQYF TGTGCCAGCAGTTTAAGGGGGTACACCTACGAGCAGTACTTC
TRBD2 TRBJ2-1 TRBV11-1 - CASSLEAGITYNEQFF TGTGCCAGCAGCCTGGAAGCGGGAATTACCTACAATGAGCAGTTCTTC
- TRBJ1-1 TRBV5-1 many CASSLVFRGSNTEAFF TGCGCCAGCAGCCTTGTGTTCAGGGGTTCTAACACTGAAGCTTTCTTT